This passage covers 9 T cell receptor beta chains from one sample sequenced in a study of vaccination effects on CD4 cells after COVID-19. The antigens for these receptors are not known. The table came from immunoSEQ multiplex PCR; TCRdb's copy has only in-frame clones and leaves some out. The sample contains 20,000 to 30,000 clones, around 82% of which appear only once. Prior to sequencing, the ViraFEST assay stimulated PBMC with viral peptide pools, which expanded the antigen-specific CD4+ T cells. Following culture for about ten days, CD4+ T cells were isolated. This individual contracted SARS-CoV-2 between March and December 2020, as verified by PCR. Sequencing was performed on CD4+ T cells from PBMCs cultured with HCoV-NL63 spike peptides, taken before COVID-19 vaccination. These receptor sequences come from a human donor who had a prior SARS-CoV-2 infection.

This clone has more than one count but fewer than ten. The chain recombines TRBV11-3 with TRBJ1-1, with D unresolved. Germline CDR1 SGHNT, CDR2 YENEEA. CDR3 length equals 13 residues. Trimming stripped 1 base from V and 1 base from J, with 4 bases between. DNA for the CDR3: TGTGCCAGCAGCTTAGTATCGAACACTGAAGCTTTCTTT. Protein sequence: CASSLVSNTEAFF.

The chain employs TRBV12-3 or TRBV12-4 and TRBJ2-3; D unclear. V shed 1 base and J shed 7 bases, with 6 bases lying between them. The CDR3 sequence is 12 residues long. Here the CDR3 DNA reads TGTGCCAGCAGTTTAGATCCACATACGCAGTATTTT. This gives the protein CASSLDPHTQYF.

The gene calls are TRBV4-3 and TRBJ2-1; no clear D gene. V lost 0 bases, J lost 0 bases, and 9 bases lay in between. The CDR3 runs 16 residues. Germline assignment: CDR1 LGHNA and CDR2 YSLEER. DNA for the CDR3: TGCGCCAGCAGCCAAGATTGGGTGAGCTCCTACAATGAGCAGTTCTTC. Amino acids: CASSQDWVSSYNEQFF.

V and J are TRBV3-1 (or the pseudogene TRBV3-2) and TRBJ1-1; unclear D gene. V lost 9 bases to trimming and J lost 2 bases, with 16 bases between them. CDR1 LGHDT and CDR2 YNNKEL come from the germline V gene (reference sequence). The CDR3 sequence is 14 residues long. The CDR3 DNA is TGTGCCAGTACATGGACGGTGGGAAACACTGAAGCTTTCTTT. Its protein product is CASTWTVGNTEAFF.

This chain joins TRBV5-8 and TRBJ1-1, with 8 bases lining up with TRBD1. This CDR3 is built from 17 residues. In germline, CDR1 is SGHTS, CDR2 YDEGEE. V was clipped by 3 bases and J by 0 bases; unmatched bases: 10. The CDR3 DNA follows: TGTGCCAGCAGCTCAGGACAGGGCGTCTTCGTGAACACTGAAGCTTTCTTT. Encoded protein: CASSSGQGVFVNTEAFF.

The chain employs TRBV10-2 and TRBJ2-2, with 12 bases lining up with TRBD2. The V segment lost 5 bases and the J segment 6 bases; nucleotides outside the gene matches: 7. CDR3 size: 16 residues. The germline V gene encodes CDR1 WSHSY and CDR2 SAAADI. Written as DNA, the CDR3 is TGCGCCAGCAGTACTAGCGGGGGGCCAAGGGCCGGGGAGCTGTTTTTT. It specifies CASSTSGGPRAGELFF.

V gene TRBV5-1 combines with J gene TRBJ2-3, with D uncertain. In germline, CDR1 is SGHRS, CDR2 YFSETQ. V was shortened by 0 bases and J by 0 bases, with 5 bases between the two germline ends. The CDR3 spans 14 residues. In nucleotides, the CDR3 is TGCGCCAGCAGCTTGGGTGGTAGCACAGATACGCAGTATTTT. As protein: CASSLGGSTDTQYF.

The chain joins TRBV5-6 to TRBJ2-3; D is ambiguous. CDR1 and CDR2 from the germline V gene are SGHDT and YYEEEE. The CDR3 is made up of 12 amino acids. Trimming pared 1 base from V and 5 bases from J, leaving 5 bases between. The chain's CDR3 is CASSLIVDTQYF. The CDR3 nucleotides are TGTGCCAGCAGCTTGATTGTAGATACGCAGTATTTT.

V gene TRBV3-1 (or the pseudogene TRBV3-2) combines with J gene TRBJ2-7; possible D gene TRBD2, 6 bases. V was pared by 4 bases and J by 0 bases, with 13 bases between. The CDR3 is made up of 15 amino acids. CDR1 is LGHDT and CDR2 is YNNKEL in the germline V gene (reference sequence). The CDR3 loop is CASSPAQRVSYEQYF. CDR3 bases: TGTGCCAGCAGCCCCGCCCAGCGGGTCTCCTACGAGCAGTACTTC.